This T cell receptor beta chain was retrieved from a study of blood T cell repertoires in COVID-19 (TCRdb year 2020). With regard to the full study: The collaborator samples originated in the United States, Italy and Spain and spanned the acute and convalescent phases of COVID-19. The prospective study material was composed of cDNA or gDNA derived from T cells, B-cell-depleted T cells, or PBMCs. Deeply sampled blood TCRbeta repertoires from subjects exposed to, actively infected with, or recovered from COVID-19 were included in the dataset. The repertoires were released in a freely available public database intended as a resource for research on the immune response to SARS-CoV-2. Samples came from the ongoing ImmuneRACE study (first 160 participants) plus 1,254 subjects from 6 global collaborators. Sample metadata almost always included a de-identified subject ID, COVID-19 status, age in years and sex. Where HLA class I and class II types were available, the types were taken from metadata supplied by the sample provider, not from assay-based typing.

Findings and caveats that apply to the study as a whole: How much clinical and demographic metadata was included differed by source and by participant, and the metadata was provided uncurated.

With respect to this clone: Which antigen it targets is not known. Per-nucleotide qualities are absent, and no much larger clonotype sits a single base away.

Looking up the germline V gene yields CDR1 MRHNA and CDR2 SNTAGT. From the cysteine up to the phenylalanine, the CDR3 has a length of 15 residues. The sequence is cut down to CDR3 DNA, 45 bases in frame from base 1. Trimming removed 5 bases from V and 6 bases from J, leaving 18 bases between the germline ends. Enrolling through a virtual design, the prospective study's participants ranged in age from about 18 to 89 years and lived across more than 20 United States geographic areas. In the prospective study, cohorts were assigned on the basis of participant-reported clinical history obtained from a screening survey and a study questionnaire. Recovered participants in ImmuneRACE Cohort 3 were defined as having two consecutive negative NP/OP PCR tests, clearance from a healthcare professional, or resolution of symptoms. In the prospective study, mobile phlebotomists collected whole blood, serum and a nasopharyngeal or oropharyngeal swab from each participant. Participants in the prospective study had the option to provide additional blood draws and questionnaires over a roughly two-month period. Blood samples from the prospective study were shipped frozen or at room temperature prior to DNA extraction.

The immunoSEQ Assay, a bias-controlled multiplex PCR, was used to amplify TCRbeta CDR3 regions from genomic DNA. Concerning the study's data processing: Nucleated cell counts per sample were estimated from amplification of reference gene primers within the assay. To quantify the absolute abundance of each unique TCRbeta CDR3 rearrangement, sequence reads were collapsed and filtered. For each sample, productive Simpson clonality was calculated as the square root of Simpson's diversity index over productive rearrangements. TCRdb carries this immuneACCESS record with in-frame sequences only. Its versions omit some clonotypes, under half of them owing to an unresolved V gene in the studies checked, with the rest unexplained. The D gene and trimming were derived from the DNA, and the V and J assignments and clone size from that table. For this sample there are approximately 300,000 clones; around nine tenths appear just once. Under 3% of the sample comes from the top ten.

Sequencing used PBMCs or T cells enriched from blood (not recorded which). This chain is built from TRBV6-4 and TRBJ2-3; the D region possibly corresponds to TRBD2 (5 bases align). The receptor was isolated from a woman aged 18-30 years who had recovered from COVID-19. The nucleotide sequence reads as follows: TGTGCCAGCAGTCGACCCGAGCGGCTAGGGGATACGCAGTATTTT. Its product reads: CASSRPERLGDTQYF.